The 11 T cell receptor beta chains below come from one sample, sequenced in a study of T cells in narcolepsy. Some clones are missing from TCRdb's copy, which holds only in-frame ones; the method was immunoSEQ multiplex PCR. This sample carries about 40,000 clones, 88% of them seen once, and the ten largest clones take around 1.3%. Material for sequencing was CD45RA- memory CD4+ T cells from PBMCs. These receptors originate from a human donor with narcolepsy.

A few counts support this clone. The V gene is TRBV6-5, the J gene TRBJ2-4, with D hard to call. Trimming took 5 bases from V and 0 from J, leaving 8 bases between them. CDR1 MNHEY and CDR2 SVGAGI come from the germline V gene. This CDR3 contains 14 residues. The DNA for the CDR3 is TGTGCCAGCAGTACCCTCAGAGCCAAAAACATTCAGTACTTC. Translation gives CASSTLRAKNIQYF.

The rearrangement links TRBV10-3 to TRBJ2-7; D not resolved. Trimming removed 4 bases from V and 3 bases from J, with 4 bases in between. Germline CDR1 reads ENHRY; CDR2 reads SYGVKD. The CDR3 spans 11 residues. CDR3 bases: TGTGCCATCAGTGCTAACTACGAGCAGTACTTC. Translating it yields CAISANYEQYF.

This sequence joins TRBV7-2 and TRBJ2-2; D is unresolved. V lost 2 bases, J lost 6 bases, and 10 bases lay in between. This CDR3 has 14 amino acids. Germline values: CDR1 SGHTA, CDR2 FQGNSA. This CDR3 is CASSLYSGAGELFF. The CDR3 DNA reads as TGTGCCAGCAGCTTATATTCGGGTGCCGGGGAGCTGTTTTTT.

This chain joins TRBV14 and TRBJ2-1; 8 bases map to TRBD2. The CDR3 runs to 14 residues. Trimming cost V 5 bases and J 9 bases; bases outside gene matches: 9. Germline V gene data show CDR1 as SGHDN and CDR2 as FVKESK. CDR3 sequence reads: CASSLVYGGGEQFF. The DNA for the CDR3 is TGTGCCAGCAGCTTGGTTTACGGGGGGGGTGAGCAGTTCTTC.

The chain carries TRBV5-4 and TRBJ2-3; D is uncertain. The V gene lost 5 bases and the J gene lost 2 bases, with 12 bases spanning the gap. The germline V gene encodes CDR1 SGHNT and CDR2 YYREEE (reference sequence). This CDR3 has 14 residues. The CDR3 loop is CASRRTHLTDTQYF. CDR3 in DNA: TGTGCCAGCAGGCGCACTCACCTCACAGATACGCAGTATTTT.

Written as DNA, the CDR3 is TGTGCCACCAGCGGACAGGCCACCGGGGAGCTGTTTTTT. Amino acid sequence: CATSGQATGELFF. The chain uses TRBV15 and TRBJ2-2; 7 bases are shared with TRBD1. V lost 5 bases, J lost 4 bases, and 1 base stayed unmatched. The CDR3 loop spans 13 amino acids. From germline, CDR1 is LNHNV and CDR2 YYDKDF (reference sequence).

V gene TRBV9 combines with J gene TRBJ1-1; unclear D gene. V shed 4 bases and J shed 7 bases, with 23 bases lying between them. Looked up from germline, CDR1 is SGDLS and CDR2 is YYNGEE. This CDR3 has 16 residues. CDR3 nucleotide sequence: TGTGCCAGCAGCCGCACCTATACGGCGGTCGATAGTGAAGCTTTCTTT. Translated: CASSRTYTAVDSEAFF. Full variable domain (rest looked up from reference TRBV9 and TRBJ1-1): DSGVTQTPKHLITATGQRVTLRCSPRSGDLSVYWYQQSLDQGLQFLIQYYNGEERAKGNILERFSAQQFPDLHSELNLSSLELGDSALYFCASSRTYTAVDSEAFFGQGTRLTVV.

The chain carries TRBV4-1 and TRBJ2-5; possibly TRBD2 for D (5 bases). CDR3 length equals 17 residues. V was shortened by 6 bases and J by 5 bases, with 25 bases between the two germline ends. The germline CDR1 and CDR2 sequences are MGHRA and YSYEKL. CDR3 nucleotides: TGCGCCAGCAGTCACAGAGCAGATCGGAGGCTTGGGGAGACCCAGTACTTC. Translating it yields CASSHRADRRLGETQYF.

V and J are TRBV28 and TRBJ1-1, with D perhaps matching TRBD1 (5 bases). The germline CDR1 and CDR2 sequences are MDHEN and SYDVKM. V was shortened by 3 bases and J by 3 bases, with 11 bases between the two germline ends. The CDR3 is 14 amino acids. The CDR3 DNA follows: TGTGCCAGCAGTTTTCCACAGGTTTACACTGAAGCTTTCTTT. It yields the protein CASSFPQVYTEAFF. Filled out from reference TRBV28 and TRBJ1-1, the complete variable domain reads DVKVTQSSRYLVKRTGEKVFLECVQDMDHENMFWYRQDPGLGLRLIYFSYDVKMKEKGDIPEGYSVSREKKERFSLILESASTNQTSMYLCASSFPQVYTEAFFGQGTRLTVV.

The CDR3 here is CASSFSSYEQYF. The CDR3 region has the DNA TGCGCCAGCAGCTTTTCCTCCTACGAGCAGTACTTC. V and J are TRBV5-1 and TRBJ2-7; D unresolved. V was cut by 2 bases and J by 0 bases, with 3 bases left in between. CDR3 size: 12 residues. Germline CDR1 and CDR2: SGHRS and YFSETQ. The full variable domain, rest sourced from reference TRBV5-1 and TRBJ2-7, is KAGVTQTPRYLIKTRGQQVTLSCSPISGHRSVSWYQQTPGQGLQFLFEYFSETQRNKGNFPGRFSGRQFSNSRSEMNVSTLELGDSALYLCASSFSSYEQYFGPGTRLTVT.

The chain employs TRBV28 and TRBJ2-7; D remains ambiguous. This CDR3 has 12 residues. The germline V and J ends were trimmed by 6 bases and 1 base, with 7 bases remaining between them. Germline CDR1 MDHEN, CDR2 SYDVKM. The CDR3 loop is CASRETSYEQYF. The CDR3 DNA reads TGTGCCAGCAGGGAAACGTCCTACGAGCAGTACTTC.